The TCR beta chain under discussion was sequenced for a study of neurological immune-mediated disorders. The making of cDNA relied on 5'RACE with 10-nucleotide random UMIs. MiXCR, applied by TCRdb to the 5' RACE reads, yields one record per CDR3 protein. The sample lists about 36,000 distinct CDR3 sequences; about 9.3% were seen once. Points from the study as a whole: The study found the most TCR clonal expansion in HTLV-1-associated myelopathy and the least in multiple sclerosis, below healthy controls.

This clonotype has a count of ten or more. Its cognate antigen is unknown. This CDR3 has 15 amino acids. Trimming left V 1 base short and J 0 bases short, with 7 bases between. The germline gives CDR1 DFQATT, CDR2 SNEGSKA (reference sequence). Input material: PBMCs. The chain combines TRBV20-1 with TRBJ1-6; D gene uncertain. The receptor's source is a woman aged 25 to 39 with HTLV-1-associated myelopathy (HAM/TSP). CDR3 bases: TGCAGTGCTAGAGGCTCGAGCTCCTATAATTCACCCCTCCACTTT. It encodes CSARGSSSYNSPLHF.